These 2 T cell receptor beta chains came from one sample sequenced in a study of blood T cell repertoires in COVID-19. Libraries were prepared by immunoSEQ multiplex PCR; TCRdb keeps only in-frame clonotypes and omits some of them. Here the sample spans approximately 210,000 clones, around 83% being singletons. The sequenced sample was peripheral blood. Receptors were obtained from a man aged 45-65 years with active or convalescent COVID-19.

The chain carries TRBV2 and TRBJ2-2; D is ambiguous. Germline V gene data show CDR1 as SNHLY and CDR2 as FYNNEI. Deletions cut 7 bases from V and 0 bases from J, with 15 bases between. This CDR3 is 16 amino acids long. The CDR3 nucleotides read TGTGCCAGCACCGCCGTAGATCCGGCGAACACCGGGGAGCTGTTTTTT. Translation: CASTAVDPANTGELFF.

The rearrangement links TRBV7-3 to TRBJ2-2; no clear D. CDR3 length: 14 residues. Between the trimmed V and J ends, which lost 6 bases and 0 bases, there was a span of 8 bases. Germline V gene data show CDR1 as SGHTA and CDR2 as FQGTGA. The CDR3 bases are TGTGCCAGCAGTTTGGAGCCGAACACCGGGGAGCTGTTTTTT. Translation: CASSLEPNTGELFF.